This T cell receptor (beta chain) was identified in a study of regulatory T cells in long-lasting Graves disease. Germline CDR1 and CDR2: MNHNS and SASEGT. The CDR3 is 15 residues long. Arm-PCR of CDR3 regions and iRepertoire HTBI primers were used to build TCR beta libraries. Study processing details: The samples included approximately 62 TRBV and over eleven TRBJ segments. Each CDR3 protein is one row after TCRdb ran MiXCR on the multiplex PCR reads. The V and J calls, along with clone size, are taken from TCRdb and not from the paper's own processing. The sample carries about 620,000 distinct CDR3 sequences, less than 20% recorded once. This clonotype was observed a few times. One junction end does not reproduce the germline sequence, and a read error may be involved. Time point reported: newly diagnosed GD, antithyroid drugs for less than 3 months. RNA extracted from PBMCs served as the sequencing template. All patients originated from an endocrinology department located in Xi'an, China.

The same data also contributed to another study, on T cells in Graves' hyperthyroidism and ophthalmopathy. This second study notes: The blood repertoire included most of the expanded thyroid clonotypes above 0.001.

This clonotype originated in a woman in her twenties or thirties with Graves disease. The sample was peripheral blood mononuclear cells (PBMCs), taken at new diagnosis, from a patient treated with antithyroid drugs. V and J are TRBV6-1 and TRBJ2-6, with D possibly matching TRBD1 (6 bases). CDR3 sequence reads: CASREGGSGANVLTF. In DNA form, the CDR3 reads TGTGCCAGCAGGGAAGGGGGTTCTGGGGCCAACGTCCTGACTTTC.